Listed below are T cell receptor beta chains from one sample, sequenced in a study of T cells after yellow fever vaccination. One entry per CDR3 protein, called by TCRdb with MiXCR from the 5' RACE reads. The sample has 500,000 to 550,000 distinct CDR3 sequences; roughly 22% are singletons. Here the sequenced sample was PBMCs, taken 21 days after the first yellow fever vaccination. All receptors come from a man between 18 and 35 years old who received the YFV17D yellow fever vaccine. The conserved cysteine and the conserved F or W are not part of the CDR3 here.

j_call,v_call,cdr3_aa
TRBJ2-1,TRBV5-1,ASSLGWETGNEQF
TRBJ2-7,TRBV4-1,ASSQGPTPLREQY
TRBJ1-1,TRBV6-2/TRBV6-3,ASPPQWMNTEAF
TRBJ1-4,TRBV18,ASSTRGEKLF
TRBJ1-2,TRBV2,ASTSTGQGYT
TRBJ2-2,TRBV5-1,ASSFVSGANTGELF
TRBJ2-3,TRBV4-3,ASSQDTSGGGETQY
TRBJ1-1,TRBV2,ASSTETGSAAF
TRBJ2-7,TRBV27,ASSSRTGGGYEQY
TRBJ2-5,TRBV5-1,ASRSGKETQY
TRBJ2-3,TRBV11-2,ATGGSSTDTQY
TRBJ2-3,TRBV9,ASSVAWGYSTDTQY
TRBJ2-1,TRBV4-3,ASSQVAWGNEQF
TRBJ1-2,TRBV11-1,ASSSSIPGQRKNYGYT
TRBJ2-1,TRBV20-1,SAPHSRNEQF
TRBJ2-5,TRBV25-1,ASSELGTGTQETQY
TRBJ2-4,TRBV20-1,SARDNRDSLAKNIQY
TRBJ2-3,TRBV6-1,ASSAETTQY
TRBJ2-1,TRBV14,ASSHVLAGGYNEQF
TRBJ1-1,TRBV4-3,ASTRAGGDTEAF
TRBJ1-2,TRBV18,ASSPPVLDGYT
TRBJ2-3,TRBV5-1,ASSLGLAGAFIADTQY
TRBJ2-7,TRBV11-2,ASSLGLEGYEQY
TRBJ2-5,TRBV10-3,AISADRVQETQY
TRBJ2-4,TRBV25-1,ASSVTGANIQY
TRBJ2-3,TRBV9,ASSVSSQTLSTDTQY
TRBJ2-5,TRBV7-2,ASSPAGGGETQY
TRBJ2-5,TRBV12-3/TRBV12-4,ASSQSQGWDQETQY
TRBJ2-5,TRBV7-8,ASSLKQGNRETQY